The 5 T cell receptor beta chains below come from one sample, sequenced in a study of cytomegalovirus exposure and HLA in healthy donors. The PCR was carried out with 60 Vbeta primers and 13 Jbeta primers. Only in-frame clones appear in the TCRdb table, and some are missing; sequencing was by immunoSEQ multiplex PCR. The sample includes 120,000 or so clones, 65% to 80% of them seen just once. The sample comprised PBMCs. The receptor source for this set is a man in his late teens or twenties in good health and CMV-seropositive.

The chain carries TRBV7-9 and TRBJ2-1; 9 bases map to TRBD2. The CDR3 runs 19 residues. The ends lost 5 bases at V and 7 bases at J; junction bases unmatched: 21. Per the germline V gene, CDR1 is SEHNR and CDR2 is FQNEAQ (reference sequence). In DNA form, the CDR3 reads TGTGCCAGCAGCGACCCGACTAGCGGACCGATGCTAGGGGGAAATGAGCAGTTCTTC. This sequence encodes CASSDPTSGPMLGGNEQFF. The variable domain in full, completed from reference TRBV7-9 and TRBJ2-1, reads DTGVSQNPRHKITKRGQNVTFRCDPISEHNRLYWYRQTLGQGPEFLTYFQNEAQLEKSRLLSDRFSAERPKGSFSTLEIQRTEQGDSAMYLCASSDPTSGPMLGGNEQFFGPGTRLTVL.

This sequence joins TRBV5-1 and TRBJ1-1; tentative D call: TRBD1 (5 bases). Trimming took 4 bases from V and 1 from J, leaving 11 bases between them. Germline CDR1 and CDR2: SGHRS and YFSETQ. The CDR3 length is 14 residues. The CDR3 protein is CASSAKTANTEAFF. The CDR3 region has the DNA TGCGCCAGCAGCGCAAAGACAGCGAACACTGAAGCTTTCTTT. Complete variable domain (other parts from reference TRBV5-1 and TRBJ1-1): KAGVTQTPRYLIKTRGQQVTLSCSPISGHRSVSWYQQTPGQGLQFLFEYFSETQRNKGNFPGRFSGRQFSNSRSEMNVSTLELGDSALYLCASSAKTANTEAFFGQGTRLTVV.

The V call is TRBV12-5, the J call TRBJ2-7, with a possible D match to TRBD1 (5 bases). The germline V gene has CDR1 LGHNT and CDR2 FRNRAP. Trimming pared 6 bases from V and 3 bases from J, leaving 12 bases between. The CDR3 loop spans 13 amino acids. The CDR3 nucleotides are TGTGCTAGTGGCCCGGACAACGTCTACGAGCAGTACTTC. This gives the protein CASGPDNVYEQYF.

The V and J genes are TRBV7-8 and TRBJ1-5; 10 bases map to TRBD1. Trimming at V came to 6 bases and at J to 4 bases, leaving 6 bases not matched to a gene. Germline values: CDR1 SGHVS, CDR2 FQNEAQ. The CDR3 runs to 15 residues. The CDR3 spells CASSPGTGANQPQHF. The CDR3 DNA reads as TGTGCCAGCAGTCCCGGGACAGGGGCGAATCAGCCCCAGCATTTT.

The rearrangement links TRBV7-9 to TRBJ1-5, with 12 bases matching TRBD1. The length of the CDR3 is 15 residues. V shed 5 bases and J 6 bases; nucleotides not matched to a gene: 5. The V gene's germline CDR1 is SEHNR and CDR2 FQNEAQ (reference sequence). The CDR3 sequence: CASSQGTGGSQPQHF. The CDR3 DNA follows: TGTGCCAGCAGCCAAGGGACAGGGGGCAGTCAGCCCCAGCATTTT.